Following are 32 T cell receptor beta chains from one sample sequenced in a study of T cell responses to AZD1222 COVID-19 vaccine. Profiling relied on immunoSEQ multiplex PCR, and the TCRdb table lists in-frame clones only, not all of them. The sample carries about 78,000 clones, about nine tenths recorded once. The sequencing used peripheral blood, collected 28 days after the second AZD1222 dose. The receptors were sampled from an adult who received the AZD1222 COVID-19 vaccine.

This clone appeared a few times. V is TRBV5-1 and J is TRBJ1-2, with 9 bases aligning to TRBD1. The CDR3 totals 14 residues. V lost 4 bases, J lost 6 bases, and 7 bases stayed unmatched. Germline CDR1 reads SGHRS; CDR2 reads YFSETQ. CDR3 DNA: TGCGCCAGCAGCCGGGACAGGGACGCAGATGGCTACACCTTC. Translated: CASSRDRDADGYTF.

The V and J genes are TRBV5-5 and TRBJ2-5; perhaps TRBD1 as D (6 bases). CDR1 is SGHKS and CDR2 is YYEKEE in the germline V gene (reference sequence). Trimming took off 0 bases at V and 7 bases at J, with 22 bases between the two ends. The CDR3 consists of 17 residues. The CDR3, as DNA: TGTGCCAGCAGCTTGGGATCCCCAACGACAGGACTGGGGACCCAGTACTTC. Translated: CASSLGSPTTGLGTQYF.

V and J are TRBV28 and TRBJ2-1; no firm D call. V was clipped by 6 bases and J by 9 bases, with 9 bases between them. The CDR3 loop spans 11 amino acids. Germline CDR1 reads MDHEN; CDR2 reads SYDVKM. CDR3 in amino acids: CASSPLGEQFF. The CDR3 nucleotides are TGTGCCAGCAGCCCCCTGGGTGAGCAGTTCTTC. The entire variable domain, with the rest obtained from reference TRBV28 and TRBJ2-1, is as follows: DVKVTQSSRYLVKRTGEKVFLECVQDMDHENMFWYRQDPGLGLRLIYFSYDVKMKEKGDIPEGYSVSREKKERFSLILESASTNQTSMYLCASSPLGEQFFGPGTRLTVL.

The chain employs TRBV4-3 and TRBJ2-3; D is possibly TRBD2 (5 bases). The germline gives CDR1 LGHNA, CDR2 YSLEER. The CDR3 has 18 amino acids. The V end lost 1 base, the J end lost 3 bases, and 20 bases lay between the germline ends. Here the CDR3 DNA reads TGCGCCAGCAGCCAAGGGACGGCAGCCCTCAGGAGGACAGATACGCAGTATTTT. Translated, it gives CASSQGTAALRRTDTQYF.

The genes are TRBV6-5 and TRBJ1-4; the D gene is possibly TRBD1 (5 bases). The CDR3 has 15 amino acids. V lost 4 bases and J lost 5, with 14 bases in between. Germline V gene lookup returns CDR1 MNHEY and CDR2 SVGAGI. CDR3 in amino acids: CASSSLFRENEKLFF. The CDR3 region has the DNA TGTGCCAGCAGTTCCCTATTCAGGGAGAATGAAAAACTGTTTTTT.

J is TRBJ2-2 and V is TRBV5-6; no clear D gene. CDR1 SGHDT and CDR2 YYEEEE come from the germline V gene. There are 13 residues in the CDR3. V shed 7 bases and J shed 0 bases, with 7 bases lying between them. DNA of the CDR3: TGTGCCAGCGGATTTTCGAACACCGGGGAGCTGTTTTTT. It codes for CASGFSNTGELFF.

The chain joins TRBV11-2 to TRBJ1-2; D not certain. Between the trimmed V and J ends, which lost 1 base and 0 bases, there was a span of 18 bases. The CDR3 loop spans 18 amino acids. Germline V gives CDR1 SGHAT, CDR2 FQNNGV. The DNA of the CDR3 is TGTGCCAGCAGCTTAGGGGTGCTCCGGTACCAAACTAACTATGGCTACACCTTC. Its protein is CASSLGVLRYQTNYGYTF.

The gene calls are TRBV6-6 and TRBJ1-5; 9 bases align to TRBD1. The ends lost 7 bases at V and 6 bases at J; junction bases unmatched: 10. CDR3 size: 15 residues. Germline V lookup: CDR1 MNHNY, CDR2 SVGAGI (reference sequence). This CDR3 reads CASIPTGGSGQPQHF. In DNA form, the CDR3 reads TGTGCCAGCATCCCAACAGGGGGCAGTGGTCAGCCCCAGCATTTT.

The chain joins TRBV7-9 to TRBJ1-1; D gene unclear. The V end lost 2 bases, the J end lost 3 bases, and 10 bases lay between the germline ends. Germline CDR1 SEHNR, CDR2 FQNEAQ (reference sequence). The CDR3 sequence is 14 residues long. The CDR3 bases are TGTGCCAGCAGCTTAACACGGAAAGACACTGAAGCTTTCTTT. It is translated as CASSLTRKDTEAFF.

This clone appeared once. This chain links TRBV6-5 with TRBJ2-3; no firm D call. This CDR3 is built from 12 residues. V was trimmed by 4 bases and J by 4 bases, leaving 6 bases between them. CDR1 and CDR2 from the germline V gene are MNHEY and SVGAGI. The CDR3 reads CASSSPSDTQYF. DNA of the CDR3: TGTGCCAGCAGTTCACCGTCAGATACGCAGTATTTT.

The chain employs TRBV7-3 and TRBJ1-1; unclear D gene. Between the trimmed V and J ends, which lost 3 bases and 0 bases, there was a span of 5 bases. The germline V gene has CDR1 SGHTA and CDR2 FQGTGA. This CDR3 has 13 residues. In DNA form, the CDR3 reads TGTGCCAGCAGCTTTGGATTGAACACTGAAGCTTTCTTT. It encodes CASSFGLNTEAFF.

This chain uses TRBV7-3 with TRBJ2-3, with TRBD2 matching 13 bases. With 1 base clipped from V and 0 bases from J, the junction kept 7 bases outside the gene matches. The CDR3 runs to 19 residues. The germline V gene encodes CDR1 SGHTA and CDR2 FQGTGA. The chain's CDR3 is CASSLRPGTSGASTDTQYF. The DNA of the CDR3 is TGTGCCAGCAGCTTAAGGCCCGGGACTAGCGGGGCTAGCACAGATACGCAGTATTTT.

Notes on this clone: Other DNA sequences of this sample code for an identical CDR3. The chain is built from TRBV7-8 and TRBJ1-2, with 7 bases identical to TRBD1. The length of the CDR3 is 14 residues. CDR1 and CDR2 (germline): SGHVS, FQNEAQ. Trimming cost V 1 base and J 4 bases; bases outside gene matches: 3. The CDR3 bases are TGTGCCAGCAGCTTAGAGGCAGGGGGCTATGGCTACACCTTC. Residues: CASSLEAGGYGYTF.

The chain has TRBV11-3 and TRBJ1-5; D not resolved. The V gene's germline CDR1 is SGHNT and CDR2 YENEEA. V was pared by 0 bases and J by 3 bases, with 9 bases between. The CDR3 runs to 15 residues. CDR3 protein: CASSLDSPFNQPQHF. The DNA for the CDR3 is TGTGCCAGCAGCTTAGATTCCCCATTCAATCAGCCCCAGCATTTT.

The V call is TRBV2, the J call TRBJ1-2; 7 nucleotides match TRBD1. With V trimmed by 6 bases and J by 4 bases, 14 bases remained unmatched. The CDR3 has 16 amino acids. Germline V gene sequence: CDR1 SNHLY, CDR2 FYNNEI. The CDR3 protein is CASSQLQGKGRYGYTF. CDR3 nucleotides: TGTGCCAGCAGCCAACTACAGGGGAAAGGGCGCTATGGCTACACCTTC.

The J gene is TRBJ1-4, the V gene TRBV18; D uncertain. This CDR3 comprises 15 residues. CDR1 and CDR2 from the germline V gene are KGHSH and LQKENI. V shed 2 bases and J shed 6 bases, with 13 bases lying between them. Here the CDR3 reads CASSPATGGDEKLFF. CDR3 nucleotide sequence: TGTGCCAGCTCACCAGCTACCGGCGGGGATGAAAAACTGTTTTTT.

The genes are TRBV7-9 and TRBJ1-4; D is perhaps TRBD1 (6 bases). Germline lookup yields CDR1 SEHNR and CDR2 FQNEAQ (reference sequence). CDR3 length: 14 residues. The germline V and J ends were trimmed by 2 bases and 7 bases, with 11 bases remaining between them. The CDR3 reads CASSLSAGAEKLFF. The CDR3 DNA sequence: TGTGCCAGCAGCTTATCTGCGGGGGCTGAAAAACTGTTTTTT.

The J gene is TRBJ1-4, the V gene TRBV7-8, with no clear D. Germline V lookup: CDR1 SGHVS, CDR2 FQNEAQ. The CDR3 is 15 amino acids. Trimming pared 1 base from V and 6 bases from J, leaving 12 bases between. CDR3 amino acids: CASSLGWEADEKLFF. The CDR3 DNA reads TGTGCCAGCAGCTTAGGTTGGGAGGCAGATGAAAAACTGTTTTTT.

The gene calls are TRBV3-1 (or the pseudogene TRBV3-2) and TRBJ1-2; D is ambiguous. Trimming pared 0 bases from V and 5 bases from J, leaving 13 bases between. The CDR3 has 15 amino acids. Germline CDR1 reads LGHDT; CDR2 reads YNNKEL (reference sequence). CDR3 bases: TGTGCCAGCAGCCAAGAAAGTAGCCGGTATTATGGCTACACCTTC. Its translation is CASSQESSRYYGYTF.

This rearrangement joins TRBV9 to TRBJ1-1; possible D gene TRBD1, 6 bases. The CDR3 is 18 residues long. Germline lookup yields CDR1 SGDLS and CDR2 YYNGEE. Between the trimmed V and J ends, which lost 0 bases and 2 bases, there was a span of 20 bases. CDR3 nucleotide sequence: TGTGCCAGCAGCGTAGAGTCGGGGGGGCCCCTTTCCAACACTGAAGCTTTCTTT. Amino acid sequence: CASSVESGGPLSNTEAFF.

The chain employs TRBV27 and TRBJ2-7; D not certain. Germline assignment: CDR1 MNHEY and CDR2 SMNVEV (reference sequence). With 5 bases removed from V and 0 bases from J, the gap between germline ends came to 14 bases. This CDR3 has 15 amino acids. DNA for the CDR3: TGTGCCAGCAGTCCCGCCCCCTGGGCCTCCTACGAGCAGTACTTC. This codes for CASSPAPWASYEQYF.

J is TRBJ1-5 and V is TRBV6-2 or TRBV6-3; 11 bases agree with TRBD1. From germline, CDR1 is MNHEY and CDR2 SVGEGT. V was clipped by 0 bases and J by 6 bases; unmatched bases: 4. This CDR3 has 16 amino acids. The CDR3 reads CASSYSDRGRGQPQHF. For the CDR3, the DNA is TGTGCCAGCAGTTACTCGGACAGGGGGCGAGGTCAGCCCCAGCATTTT.

Only a few counts were recorded for this clone. The V call is TRBV3-1 (or the pseudogene TRBV3-2), the J call TRBJ2-4; D remains unclear. From germline, CDR1 is LGHDT and CDR2 YNNKEL (reference sequence). The CDR3 loop spans 12 amino acids. The V end lost 5 bases, the J end lost 9 bases, and 11 bases lay between the germline ends. CDR3 amino acids: CASSMGKGIQYF. CDR3 sequence (DNA): TGTGCCAGCAGCATGGGAAAGGGCATTCAGTACTTC.

This chain connects TRBV3-1 (or the pseudogene TRBV3-2) to TRBJ1-4, with 7 bases that match TRBD1. Germline V CDR1 and CDR2: LGHDT, YNNKEL (reference sequence). J gave up 8 bases and V 2 bases, and 5 bases lay outside the gene matches. The CDR3 consists of 14 residues. In DNA form, the CDR3 reads TGTGCCAGCAGCCAAATAGGACAGGAGGAAAAACTGTTTTTT. Amino acid sequence: CASSQIGQEEKLFF.

The V and J genes are TRBV2 and TRBJ1-4; D is unclear. Trimming stripped 7 bases from V and 2 bases from J, with 11 bases between. There are 14 residues in the CDR3. Germline assignment: CDR1 SNHLY and CDR2 FYNNEI. The CDR3 protein is CASTLQRTNEKLFF. CDR3 bases: TGTGCCAGCACCTTACAGAGGACTAATGAAAAACTGTTTTTT.

The rearrangement links TRBV10-3 to TRBJ1-3; the match to TRBD1 covers 7 bases. The CDR3 spans 15 residues. Germline V gene lookup returns CDR1 ENHRY and CDR2 SYGVKD. Trimming at V came to 3 bases and at J to 4 bases, leaving 6 bases not matched to a gene. In DNA form, the CDR3 reads TGTGCCATCAGTGATCCAAAGGACAGGGGAAACACCATATATTTT. Translating gives CAISDPKDRGNTIYF.

This chain links TRBV5-1 with TRBJ1-4, with TRBD1 identical over 7 bases. The J segment lost 4 bases and the V segment lost 2 bases, leaving 8 bases of the junction unmatched. The CDR3 loop spans 16 amino acids. Germline V gives CDR1 SGHRS, CDR2 YFSETQ. CDR3 in amino acids: CASSLSTGAGNEKLFF. CDR3 DNA sequence: TGCGCCAGCAGCTTAAGTACAGGGGCGGGTAATGAAAAACTGTTTTTT. Full variable domain (remainder filled in from reference TRBV5-1 and TRBJ1-4): KAGVTQTPRYLIKTRGQQVTLSCSPISGHRSVSWYQQTPGQGLQFLFEYFSETQRNKGNFPGRFSGRQFSNSRSEMNVSTLELGDSALYLCASSLSTGAGNEKLFFGSGTQLSVL.

This clone was recorded once. J is TRBJ1-2 and V is TRBV12-3 or TRBV12-4; 9 bases are shared with TRBD1. The CDR3 has 13 amino acids. Losses at the gene ends were 5 bases for V and 7 bases for J; bases not matched to a gene: 5. The CDR3 here is CASSEQGAPGYTF. The CDR3 nucleotides are TGTGCCAGCAGTGAACAGGGGGCCCCTGGCTACACCTTC.

The chain couples TRBV3-1 (or the pseudogene TRBV3-2) to TRBJ1-5, with TRBD1 as a possible D gene (6 bases). Trimming took 1 base from V and 5 from J, leaving 12 bases between them. Germline V gene data show CDR1 as LGHDT and CDR2 as YNNKEL (reference sequence). This CDR3 spans 15 amino acids. CDR3 sequence: CASSQGGLADQPQHF. The CDR3 region has the DNA TGTGCCAGCAGCCAAGGGGGGCTAGCGGATCAGCCCCAGCATTTT.

V and J are TRBV11-2 and TRBJ2-7; possible D gene TRBD2, 6 bases. V was cut by 3 bases and J by 4 bases, with 10 bases left in between. Germline V gene lookup returns CDR1 SGHAT and CDR2 FQNNGV. The CDR3 is 13 residues long. CDR3 DNA: TGTGCCAGCAGCTTGGAGGGAGGATACGAGCAGTACTTC. It translates to CASSLEGGYEQYF.

The chain is built from TRBV6-5 and TRBJ2-1; D unclear. Trimming removed 5 bases from V and 4 bases from J, with 3 bases in between. The CDR3 loop spans 11 amino acids. Germline CDR1 reads MNHEY; CDR2 reads SVGAGI. CDR3 nucleotides: TGTGCCAGCAGTCGATACAATGAGCAGTTCTTC. Protein: CASSRYNEQFF.

The rearrangement uses TRBV4-1 and TRBJ2-4; 10 positions match TRBD2. CDR1 and CDR2 from the germline V gene are MGHRA and YSYEKL. The CDR3 length is 18 residues. V lost 1 base, J lost 3 bases, and 9 bases stayed unmatched. As DNA, the CDR3 is TGCGCCAGCAGCCAAGGACCAGCGGGGGGGCCTGACAAAAACATTCAGTACTTC. This encodes CASSQGPAGGPDKNIQYF.